This entry lists 8 T cell receptor beta chains sequenced from one sample in a study of OX40 agonist ivuxolimab in advanced cancers. TCRdb's copy holds only in-frame clones and misses some; the assay was immunoSEQ multiplex PCR. Of some 40,000 clones in the sample, 80% to 90% were seen once. Sequences were derived from CD4+ or CD8+ T cells sorted from blood, sampled in a trial of the OX40 agonist ivuxolimab. The receptors stem from an adult with an advanced solid tumor such as melanoma, head and neck, liver or kidney cancer.

The rearrangement links TRBV1 to TRBJ2-1; no DNA check was done on the table's D call, TRBD2. TRBV1 is a recognized pseudogene. This CDR3 spans 15 amino acids. DNA of the CDR3: TGCACCAGCTATCCCCGGCGGGGGGGCCATCATGAGCAGTTCTTC. This translates into CTSYPRRGGHHEQFF.

J is TRBJ2-4 and V is TRBV9; the D is unclear. CDR1 is SGDLS and CDR2 is YYNGEE in the germline V gene. This CDR3 comprises 14 residues. V gave up 0 bases and J gave up 7 bases, with 11 bases separating them. Here the CDR3 reads CASSVDGSDNIQYF. As DNA, the CDR3 is TGTGCCAGCAGCGTAGACGGGTCGGACAACATTCAGTACTTC.

This sequence joins TRBV13 and TRBJ1-5; no definite D call. The V gene lost 6 bases and the J gene lost 4 bases, with 7 bases spanning the gap. Germline CDR1 is PRHDT and CDR2 is FYEKMQ (reference sequence). This CDR3 region has 12 residues. The CDR3 DNA reads TGTGCCAGCAGTTTGGGTAATCAGCCCCAGCATTTT. It specifies CASSLGNQPQHF.

The J gene is TRBJ2-2, the V gene TRBV5-4; TRBD2 aligns across 9 bases. V lost 4 bases, J lost 7 bases, and 14 bases stayed unmatched. Germline CDR1 reads SGHNT; CDR2 reads YYREEE (reference sequence). The CDR3 is 17 residues long. CDR3 in DNA: TGTGCCAGCAGCGGGTCTCTAGCGGGGCGACAGATCGGGGAGCTGTTTTTT. Translated: CASSGSLAGRQIGELFF.

This chain connects TRBV18 to TRBJ2-7, with a tentative D call TRBD2 (6 bases). Trimming cost V 0 bases and J 2 bases, with 11 bases left between them. Germline assignment: CDR1 KGHSH and CDR2 LQKENI. The CDR3 spans 15 residues. The CDR3 DNA is TGTGCCAGCTCACCACCCCGGGACTCCACCTACGAGCAGTACTTC. Protein product: CASSPPRDSTYEQYF.

This clone was seen only once. CDR3 loop: CASWDRGGSGELFF. CDR3 DNA sequence: TGTGCCAGCTGGGACAGGGGAGGATCCGGGGAGCTGTTTTTT. V and J are TRBV7-6 and TRBJ2-2; TRBD1 matches 10 bases. The V gene end was trimmed by 8 bases and the J gene end by 6 bases; junction bases not matched to a gene: 6. The CDR3 covers 14 residues. The V gene's germline CDR1 is SGHVS and CDR2 FNYEAQ.

The chain employs TRBV28 and TRBJ1-1, with D unclear. This CDR3 is built from 15 residues. Germline V CDR1 and CDR2: MDHEN, SYDVKM. V was trimmed by 6 bases and J by 3 bases, leaving 17 bases between them. The CDR3 region has the DNA TGTGCCAGCAGCCTATCCCCCACGGTGGACACTGAAGCTTTCTTT. This codes for CASSLSPTVDTEAFF.

A few counts support this clone. The chain employs TRBV6-1 and TRBJ1-1, with D tentatively TRBD1 (5 bases). Trimming shortened V by 4 bases and J by 3 bases, and 9 bases separated the two germline ends. The CDR3 has 13 residues. Germline V gene lookup returns CDR1 MNHNS and CDR2 SASEGT. CDR3: CASSAGLDTEAFF. For the CDR3, the DNA is TGTGCCAGCAGTGCGGGACTCGACACTGAAGCTTTCTTT.